This is a list of T cell receptor beta chains from one sample in a study of response to subunit inactivated influenza vaccine. TCRdb itself ran the RT-PCR reads through MiXCR, one entry per CDR3 protein. The profile covers fewer than 600,000 distinct CDR3 sequences, with under 8.5% appearing a single time and over 10% taken by the ten largest. The sequenced sample was PBMCs from blood, obtained roughly 24 months after vaccination. These TCRs come from a man in his fifties or sixties who received an inactivated influenza vaccine. Both conserved end residues are part of each CDR3. D genes are given only for firm matches. Only part of the rows carry a size: once, few, many, or a class if the clone is expanded.

V	D	size	J	CDR3	DNA
TRBV5-1	NA	many	TRBJ1-5	CASSLEGMPNQPQHF	TGCGCCAGCAGCTTGGAGGGGATGCCAAATCAGCCCCAGCATTTT
TRBV11-2	TRBD1	many	TRBJ1-2	CASSLSPQGNGYTF	TGTGCCAGCAGCTTATCCCCACAGGGGAATGGCTACACCTTC
TRBV20-1	TRBD2	many	TRBJ2-7	CSAKTSGGTDEQYF	TGCAGTGCTAAGACTAGCGGGGGGACCGACGAGCAGTACTTC
TRBV28	NA	NA	TRBJ1-3	CASSSPGSGNTIYF	TGTGCCAGCAGCTCTCCGGGCTCTGGAAACACCATATATTTT
TRBV29-1	TRBD2	few	TRBJ2-1	CSVTGTSGSGEQFF	TGCAGCGTTACCGGGACTAGCGGGAGTGGGGAGCAGTTCTTC
TRBV28	TRBD1	NA	TRBJ2-1	CASSLLTGVDEQFF	TGTGCCAGCAGTTTATTGACAGGGGTGGATGAGCAGTTCTTC
TRBV2	NA	NA	TRBJ1-5	CASSEEQIRNQPQHF	TGTGCCAGCAGTGAAGAACAGATACGCAATCAGCCCCAGCATTTT
TRBV27	TRBD1	NA	TRBJ2-4	CASSLGQGGKNIQYF	TGTGCCAGCAGTTTAGGACAGGGGGGGAAAAACATTCAGTACTTC
TRBV5-1	TRBD2	many	TRBJ2-3	CASSFSGGTADTQYF	TGCGCCAGCAGCTTTAGCGGGGGAACAGCAGATACGCAGTATTTT
TRBV4-1	TRBD1	few	TRBJ1-1	CASSRLGQSGTEAFF	TGCGCCAGCAGCCGCCTGGGACAGTCGGGCACTGAAGCTTTCTTT
TRBV12-3/TRBV12-4	NA	few	TRBJ2-7	CASSLGQGREQYF	TGTGCCAGCAGTTTAGGGCAGGGACGCGAGCAGTACTTC
TRBV7-6	TRBD2	many	TRBJ2-2	CASSNSGVWGTGELFF	TGTGCCAGCAGCAATAGCGGGGTGTGGGGCACCGGGGAGCTGTTTTTT
TRBV6-2/TRBV6-3	NA	NA	TRBJ2-5	CASSSGTRETQYF	TGTGCCAGCAGTTCTGGGACCCGAGAGACCCAGTACTTC
TRBV20-1	TRBD2	many	TRBJ2-5	CSARGAGDETQYF	TGCAGTGCTAGAGGAGCGGGAGACGAGACCCAGTACTTC
TRBV3-1	NA	few	TRBJ1-1	CASRPNTFMNTEAFF	TGTGCCAGCAGACCCAACACGTTCATGAACACTGAAGCTTTCTTT
TRBV5-1	NA	few	TRBJ1-1	CASSLGGRVMNTEAFF	TGCGCCAGCAGCTTGGGTGGCAGGGTGATGAACACTGAAGCTTTCTTT
TRBV4-3	NA	many	TRBJ2-3	CASSHERNTDTQYF	TGCGCCAGCAGCCACGAGCGGAACACAGATACGCAGTATTTT
TRBV27	TRBD1	NA	TRBJ1-2	CASSYRTGNYGYTF	TGTGCCAGCAGTTATAGGACAGGGAACTATGGCTACACCTTC
TRBV28	NA	NA	TRBJ2-7	CASSLGAGTANEQYF	TGTGCCAGCAGCCTCGGGGCGGGAACGGCCAACGAGCAGTACTTC
TRBV10-3	NA	many	TRBJ2-7	CAISRGLYEQYF	TGTGCCATCAGTCGAGGACTCTACGAGCAGTACTTC